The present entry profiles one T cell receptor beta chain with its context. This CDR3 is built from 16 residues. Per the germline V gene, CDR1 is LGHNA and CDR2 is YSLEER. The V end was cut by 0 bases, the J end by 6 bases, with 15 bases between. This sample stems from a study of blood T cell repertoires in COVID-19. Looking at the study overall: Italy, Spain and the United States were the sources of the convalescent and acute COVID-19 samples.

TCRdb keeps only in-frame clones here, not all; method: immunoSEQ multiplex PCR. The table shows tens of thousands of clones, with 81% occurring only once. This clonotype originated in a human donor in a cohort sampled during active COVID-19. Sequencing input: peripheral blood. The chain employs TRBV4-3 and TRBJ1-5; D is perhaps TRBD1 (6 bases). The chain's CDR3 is CASSQERGGAGQPQHF. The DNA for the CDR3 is TGCGCCAGCAGCCAAGAACGCGGGGGCGCGGGTCAGCCCCAGCATTTT.